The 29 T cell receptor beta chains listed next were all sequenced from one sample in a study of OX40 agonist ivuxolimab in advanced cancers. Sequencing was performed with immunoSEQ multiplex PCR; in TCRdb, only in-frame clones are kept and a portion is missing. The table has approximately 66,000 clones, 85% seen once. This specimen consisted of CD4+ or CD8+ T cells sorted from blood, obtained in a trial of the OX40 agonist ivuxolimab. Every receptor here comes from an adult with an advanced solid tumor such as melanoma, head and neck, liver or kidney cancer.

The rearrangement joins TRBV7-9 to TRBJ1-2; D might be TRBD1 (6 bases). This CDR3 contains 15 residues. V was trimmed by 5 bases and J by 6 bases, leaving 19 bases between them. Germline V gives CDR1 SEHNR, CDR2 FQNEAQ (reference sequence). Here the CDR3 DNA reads TGTGCCAGCAGCATCCAGGGGATGCTCCCCGATGGCTACACCTTC. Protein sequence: CASSIQGMLPDGYTF.

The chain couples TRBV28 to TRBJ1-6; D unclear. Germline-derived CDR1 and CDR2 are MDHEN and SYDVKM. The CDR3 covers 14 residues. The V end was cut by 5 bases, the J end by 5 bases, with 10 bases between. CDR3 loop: CASSARRDNSPLHF. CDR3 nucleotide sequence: TGTGCCAGCAGTGCCAGACGCGATAATTCACCCCTCCACTTT.

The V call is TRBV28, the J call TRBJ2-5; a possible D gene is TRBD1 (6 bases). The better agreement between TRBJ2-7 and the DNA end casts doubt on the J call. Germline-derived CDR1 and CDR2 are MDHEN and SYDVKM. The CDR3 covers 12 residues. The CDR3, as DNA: TGTGCCAGCAGCCCGACAGGAGGCGAGCAGTACTTC. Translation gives CASSPTGGEQYF.

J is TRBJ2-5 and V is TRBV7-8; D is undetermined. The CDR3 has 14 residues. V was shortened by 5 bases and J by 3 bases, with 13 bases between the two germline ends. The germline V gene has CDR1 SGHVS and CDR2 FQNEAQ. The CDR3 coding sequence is TGTGCCAGCAGCCAGAAGGGCTGGGAAGAGACCCAGTACTTC. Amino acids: CASSQKGWEETQYF.

The CDR3 nucleotides read TGCGCCAGCAGCGCAGGGGGCGAACACTATGGCTACACCTTC. Translated: CASSAGGEHYGYTF. The chain employs TRBV5-1 and TRBJ1-2; 8 positions match TRBD1. Germline V gene data show CDR1 as SGHRS and CDR2 as YFSETQ. Unmatched junction bases numbered 5, after V lost 4 bases and J lost 3 bases. The CDR3 length is 14 residues.

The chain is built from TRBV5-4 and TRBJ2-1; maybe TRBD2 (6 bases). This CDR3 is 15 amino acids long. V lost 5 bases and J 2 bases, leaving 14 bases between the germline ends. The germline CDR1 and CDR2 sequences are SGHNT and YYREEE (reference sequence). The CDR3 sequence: CASSQGLPTYNEQFF. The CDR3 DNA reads TGTGCCAGCAGTCAGGGACTGCCAACCTACAATGAGCAGTTCTTC.

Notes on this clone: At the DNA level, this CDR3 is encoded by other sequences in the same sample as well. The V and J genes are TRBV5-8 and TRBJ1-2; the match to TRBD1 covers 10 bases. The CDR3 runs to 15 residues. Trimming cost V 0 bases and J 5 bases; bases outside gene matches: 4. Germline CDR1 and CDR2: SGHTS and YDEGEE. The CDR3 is CASSLGQGARYGYTF. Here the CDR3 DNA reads TGTGCCAGCAGCTTGGGACAGGGGGCGCGTTATGGCTACACCTTC.

CDR3 sequence: CASSQGLAVNEQFF. The CDR3 region has the DNA TGTGCCAGCAGCCAGGGCCTAGCGGTTAATGAGCAGTTCTTC. The chain joins TRBV7-2 to TRBJ2-1, with 7 bases identical to TRBD2. Germline trimming cut 5 bases from V and 7 bases from J; bases unmatched to any gene: 8. The CDR3 sequence is 14 residues long. Per germline, CDR1 SGHTA and CDR2 FQGNSA. The complete variable domain, with remaining parts taken from reference TRBV7-2 and TRBJ2-1, reads GAGVSQSPSNKVTEKGKDVELRCDPISGHTALYWYRQSLGQGLEFLIYFQGNSAPDKSGLPSDRFSAERTGGSVSTLTIQRTQQEDSAVYLCASSQGLAVNEQFFGPGTRLTVL.

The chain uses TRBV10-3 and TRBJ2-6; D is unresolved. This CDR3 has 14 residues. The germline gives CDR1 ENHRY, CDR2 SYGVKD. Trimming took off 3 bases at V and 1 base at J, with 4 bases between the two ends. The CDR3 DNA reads TGTGCCATCAGTGACCCTTCTGGGGCCAACGTCCTGACTTTC. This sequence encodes CAISDPSGANVLTF.

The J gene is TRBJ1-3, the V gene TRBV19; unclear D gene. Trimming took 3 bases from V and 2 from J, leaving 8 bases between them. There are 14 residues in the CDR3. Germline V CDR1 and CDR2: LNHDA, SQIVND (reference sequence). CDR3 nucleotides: TGTGCCAGTAGTATCTCTCTTGCTGGAAACACCATATATTTT. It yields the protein CASSISLAGNTIYF.

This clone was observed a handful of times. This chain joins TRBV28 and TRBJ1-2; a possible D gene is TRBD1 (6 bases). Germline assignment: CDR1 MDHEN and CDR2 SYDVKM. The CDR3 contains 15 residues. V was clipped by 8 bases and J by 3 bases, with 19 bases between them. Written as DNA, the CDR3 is TGTGCCAGCTCAAGGCGGTGGGGGGCGTACTATGGCTACACCTTC. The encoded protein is CASSRRWGAYYGYTF.

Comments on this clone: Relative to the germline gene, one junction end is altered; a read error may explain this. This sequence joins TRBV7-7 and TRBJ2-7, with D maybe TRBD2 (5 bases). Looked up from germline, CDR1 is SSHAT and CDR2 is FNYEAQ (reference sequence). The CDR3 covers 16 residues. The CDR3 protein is CASSLARSWTCYEQYF. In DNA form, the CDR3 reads TGTGCTAGCAGCTTAGCGCGGTCCTGGACTTGCTACGAGCAGTACTTC.

As DNA, the CDR3 is TGCGCCAGCAGCCCCGGCAGGGGGCTTCGGACTGAAGCTTTCTTT. Encoded protein: CASSPGRGLRTEAFF. The V call is TRBV4-1, the J call TRBJ1-1, with 8 bases fitting TRBD1. Unmatched junction bases numbered 9, after V lost 4 bases and J lost 5 bases. Per germline, CDR1 MGHRA and CDR2 YSYEKL. This CDR3 has 15 amino acids.

DNA of the CDR3: TGTGCCAGCAGCACTCCCGGCCGGGAGCAGTTCTTC. This encodes CASSTPGREQFF. The V gene is TRBV6-6, the J gene TRBJ2-1; D call uncertain. The V gene's germline CDR1 is MNHNY and CDR2 SVGAGI (reference sequence). The CDR3 spans 12 residues. V was pared by 6 bases and J by 10 bases, with 13 bases between.

CDR3 nucleotides: TGCGCCAGCAGCCAAGTTTTCTCCACGCCGCGGTTCTTC. This translates into CASSQVFSTPRFF. The chain couples TRBV4-1 to TRBJ2-1; D unclear. Trimming took 1 base from V and 15 from J, leaving 16 bases between them. In germline, CDR1 is MGHRA, CDR2 YSYEKL. This CDR3 contains 13 residues.

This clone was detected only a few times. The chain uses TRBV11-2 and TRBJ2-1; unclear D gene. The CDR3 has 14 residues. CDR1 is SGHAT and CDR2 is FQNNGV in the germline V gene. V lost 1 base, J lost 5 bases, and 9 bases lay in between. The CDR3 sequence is CASSLALYDNEQFF. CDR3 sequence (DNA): TGTGCCAGCAGCTTAGCTCTATATGACAATGAGCAGTTCTTC.

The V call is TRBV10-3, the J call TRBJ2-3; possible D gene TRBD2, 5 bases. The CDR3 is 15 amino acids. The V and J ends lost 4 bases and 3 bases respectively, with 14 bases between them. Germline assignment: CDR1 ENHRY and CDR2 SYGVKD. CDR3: CAISGRGSGTDTQYF. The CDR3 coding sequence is TGTGCCATCAGTGGACGGGGTTCGGGGACAGATACGCAGTATTTT.

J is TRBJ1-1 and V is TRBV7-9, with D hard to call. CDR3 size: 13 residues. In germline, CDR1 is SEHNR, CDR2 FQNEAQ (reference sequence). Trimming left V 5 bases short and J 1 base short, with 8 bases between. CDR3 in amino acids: CASSPLGNTEAFF. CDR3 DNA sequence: TGTGCCAGCAGCCCCCTGGGGAACACTGAAGCTTTCTTT.

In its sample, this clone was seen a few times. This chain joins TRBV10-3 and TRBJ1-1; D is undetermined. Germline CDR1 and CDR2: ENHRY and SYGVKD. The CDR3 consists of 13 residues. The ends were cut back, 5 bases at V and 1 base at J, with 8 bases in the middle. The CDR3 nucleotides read TGTGCCATCAGTTACGGGAAGAACACTGAAGCTTTCTTT. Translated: CAISYGKNTEAFF.

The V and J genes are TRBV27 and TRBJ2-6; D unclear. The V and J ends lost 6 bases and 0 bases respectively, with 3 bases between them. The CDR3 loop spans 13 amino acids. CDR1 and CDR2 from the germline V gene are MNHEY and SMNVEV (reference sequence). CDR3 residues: CASRISGANVLTF. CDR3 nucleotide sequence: TGTGCCAGCAGGATCTCTGGGGCCAACGTCCTGACTTTC. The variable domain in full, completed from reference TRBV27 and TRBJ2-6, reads EAQVTQNPRYLITVTGKKLTVTCSQNMNHEYMSWYRQDPGLGLRQIYYSMNVEVTDKGDVPEGYKVSRKEKRNFPLILESPSPNQTSLYFCASRISGANVLTFGAGSRLTVL.

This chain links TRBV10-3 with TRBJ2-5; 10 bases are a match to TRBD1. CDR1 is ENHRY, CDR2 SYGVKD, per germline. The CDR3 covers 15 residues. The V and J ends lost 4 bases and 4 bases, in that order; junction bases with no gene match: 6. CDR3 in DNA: TGTGCCATCAGTGCCGGAGACAGGGGGCTAGAGACCCAGTACTTC. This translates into CAISAGDRGLETQYF.

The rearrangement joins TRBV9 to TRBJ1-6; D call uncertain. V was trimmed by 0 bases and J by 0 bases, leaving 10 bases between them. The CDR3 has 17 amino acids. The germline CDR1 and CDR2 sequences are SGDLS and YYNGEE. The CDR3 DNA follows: TGTGCCAGCAGCGTAGCTGTGGGGAGCTCCTATAATTCACCCCTCCACTTT. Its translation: CASSVAVGSSYNSPLHF. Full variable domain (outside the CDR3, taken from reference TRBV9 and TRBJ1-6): DSGVTQTPKHLITATGQRVTLRCSPRSGDLSVYWYQQSLDQGLQFLIQYYNGEERAKGNILERFSAQQFPDLHSELNLSSLELGDSALYFCASSVAVGSSYNSPLHFGNGTRLTVT.

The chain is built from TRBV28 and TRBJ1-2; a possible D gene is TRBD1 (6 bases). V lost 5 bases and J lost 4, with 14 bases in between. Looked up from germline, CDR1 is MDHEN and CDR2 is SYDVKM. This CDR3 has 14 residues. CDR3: CASSPDRLGYGYTF. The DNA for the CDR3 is TGTGCCAGCAGTCCCGACAGGTTGGGCTATGGCTACACCTTC.

The CDR3 loop is CAWTTGTSGYNEQFF. The DNA for the CDR3 is TGTGCCTGGACTACCGGGACTAGCGGCTACAATGAGCAGTTCTTC. This rearrangement joins TRBV30 to TRBJ2-1; 11 bases align to TRBD2. The CDR3 length is 15 residues. The ends lost 4 bases at V and 3 bases at J; junction bases unmatched: 5. Germline-derived CDR1 and CDR2 are GTSNPN and SVGIG (reference sequence).

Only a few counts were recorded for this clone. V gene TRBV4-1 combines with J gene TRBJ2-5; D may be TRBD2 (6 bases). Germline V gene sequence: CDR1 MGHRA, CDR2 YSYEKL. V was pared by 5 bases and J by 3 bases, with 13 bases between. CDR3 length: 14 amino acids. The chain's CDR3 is CASSRGWGEETQYF. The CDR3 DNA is TGCGCCAGCAGCAGAGGTTGGGGGGAAGAGACCCAGTACTTC.

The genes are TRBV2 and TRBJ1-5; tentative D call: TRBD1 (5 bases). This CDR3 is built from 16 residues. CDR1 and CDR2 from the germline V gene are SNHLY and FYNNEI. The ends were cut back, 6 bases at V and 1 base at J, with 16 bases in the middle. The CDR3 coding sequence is TGTGCCAGCAGGGCGTTGTGGGGGGGGAGCAATCAGCCCCAGCATTTT. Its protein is CASRALWGGSNQPQHF. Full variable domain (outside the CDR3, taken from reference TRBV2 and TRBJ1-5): EPEVTQTPSHQVTQMGQEVILRCVPISNHLYFYWYRQILGQKVEFLVSFYNNEISEKSEIFDDQFSVERPDGSNFTLKIRSTKLEDSAMYFCASRALWGGSNQPQHFGDGTRLSIL.

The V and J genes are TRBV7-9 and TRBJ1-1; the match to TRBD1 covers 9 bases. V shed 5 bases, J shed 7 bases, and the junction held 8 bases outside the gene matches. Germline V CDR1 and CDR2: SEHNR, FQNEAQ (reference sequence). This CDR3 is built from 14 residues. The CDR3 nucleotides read TGTGCCAGCAGCCCGGGACAGGGACCTCTTGAAGCTTTCTTT. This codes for CASSPGQGPLEAFF.

The CDR3 bases are TGTGCCAGCAGTTTTTGGGCAGACCGTTTGACTGAAGCTTTCTTT. This encodes CASSFWADRLTEAFF. The V and J genes are TRBV27 and TRBJ1-1; D not resolved. Between the trimmed V and J ends, which lost 3 bases and 5 bases, there was a span of 16 bases. CDR3 size: 15 residues. CDR1 and CDR2 from the germline V gene are MNHEY and SMNVEV (reference sequence).

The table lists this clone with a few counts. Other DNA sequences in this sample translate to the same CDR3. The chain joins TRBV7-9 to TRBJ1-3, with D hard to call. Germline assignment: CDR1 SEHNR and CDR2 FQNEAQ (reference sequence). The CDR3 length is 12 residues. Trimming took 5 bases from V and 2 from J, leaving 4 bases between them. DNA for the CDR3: TGTGCCAGCAGCCCCCCTGGAAACACCATATATTTT. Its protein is CASSPPGNTIYF.